The clone carrying this TCR beta chain was observed at least ten times. The source of the sample is a study of Graves' ophthalmopathy and Graves' hyperthyroidism. Germline values: CDR1 MNHEY, CDR2 SVGEGT. CDR3 length: 14 residues. The V gene end was trimmed by 7 bases and the J gene end by 3 bases; junction bases not matched to a gene: 5. CDR3 regions of TCR beta were amplified from RNA transcripts. First-round RT-PCR with HTBI primers preceded a second-round multiplex PCR. A single record per CDR3 protein comes from TCRdb applying MiXCR to the multiplex PCR reads. The sample carries under 350,000 distinct CDR3 sequences, roughly 15% recorded once.

This TCR came from an adult man with Graves' ophthalmopathy. Input material: peripheral blood. V is TRBV6-2 or TRBV6-3 and J is TRBJ2-5, with 10 positions matching TRBD2. The CDR3 region has the DNA TGTGCCAGCACCCAGCGGGGGGGGGAAGAGACCCAGTACTTC. The encoded protein is CASTQRGGEETQYF.